One and the same sample provided the 28 T cell receptor beta chains below, sequenced in a study of T-cell reconstitution after alpha-beta-depleted transplantation in children. Unique molecular identifiers were used to barcode this TCRbeta library. Via MiXCR, TCRdb re-called the PCR reads, giving one row per CDR3 protein. The sample has a few hundred thousand distinct CDR3 sequences; 27% are singletons. Sequences were derived from PBMCs, sampled before TCRalphabeta/CD19-depleted stem cell transplant. The receptors were gathered from a boy under two years old with Wiskott-Aldrich syndrome, due to receive a stem cell transplant.

This clonotype was found a few times. The chain joins TRBV27 to TRBJ1-4; 7 nucleotides line up with TRBD1. The CDR3 totals 14 residues. In germline, CDR1 is MNHEY, CDR2 SMNVEV (reference sequence). J lost 5 bases, V lost 5 bases, and 5 bases had no gene match. The CDR3 here is CASSANRGNEKLFF. In nucleotides, the CDR3 is TGTGCCAGCAGTGCGAACAGGGGCAATGAAAAACTGTTTTTT.

The chain is built from TRBV12-3 or TRBV12-4 and TRBJ2-1; TRBD2 might be the D (6 bases). V gave up 5 bases and J gave up 5 bases, with 16 bases separating them. This CDR3 is built from 15 residues. In nucleotides, the CDR3 is TGTGCCAGCAGTCGGGACTTAGGCCTCGACAATGAGCAGTTCTTC. Protein sequence: CASSRDLGLDNEQFF.

The sample holds a few counts of this clonotype. V is TRBV12-3 or TRBV12-4 and J is TRBJ2-1, with 8 bases aligning to TRBD2. The CDR3 length is 16 residues. The J segment lost 6 bases and the V segment lost 7 bases, leaving 14 bases of the junction unmatched. CDR3 protein: CASTVSAGGVSNEQFF. DNA for the CDR3: TGTGCCAGCACCGTTTCGGCGGGAGGAGTGAGCAATGAGCAGTTCTTC.

A few counts support this clonotype. This chain connects TRBV12-3 or TRBV12-4 to TRBJ2-7, with TRBD1 identical over 8 bases. V shed 7 bases and J 4 bases; nucleotides not matched to a gene: 6. This CDR3 has 13 amino acids. This chain's CDR3 is CASNLGQGYEQYF. The CDR3 DNA follows: TGTGCCAGCAACCTCGGACAGGGTTACGAGCAGTACTTC.

This clonotype was observed a few times. The V gene is TRBV7-2, the J gene TRBJ2-1; TRBD2 matches at 7 bases. There are 15 residues in the CDR3. The V gene end was trimmed by 5 bases and the J gene end by 0 bases; junction bases not matched to a gene: 4. CDR1 is SGHTA and CDR2 is FQGNSA in the germline V gene. The CDR3 coding sequence is TGTGCCAGCAGCGCCGTAGCGGGCTCCTACAATGAGCAGTTCTTC. It encodes CASSAVAGSYNEQFF.

The chain carries TRBV20-1 and TRBJ2-3, with 7 bases lining up with TRBD1. The V gene's germline CDR1 is DFQATT and CDR2 SNEGSKA (reference sequence). This CDR3 has 15 amino acids. V gave up 1 base and J gave up 7 bases; unmatched junction bases: 11. This CDR3 is CSARVSDRRGYTQYF. The DNA of the CDR3 is TGCAGTGCTAGAGTCTCGGACAGGCGTGGGTATACGCAGTATTTT.

A few counts support this clonotype. The CDR3 region is CASSPASGSSYEQYF. In DNA form, the CDR3 reads TGTGCCAGCAGCCCTGCTAGCGGGAGCTCCTACGAGCAGTACTTC. The gene calls are TRBV7-6 and TRBJ2-7; TRBD2 matches 10 bases. The CDR3 consists of 15 residues. Germline-derived CDR1 and CDR2 are SGHVS and FNYEAQ. Trimming cost V 5 bases and J 0 bases; bases outside gene matches: 4.

The table lists this clonotype with a few counts. V and J are TRBV2 and TRBJ1-1; TRBD1 aligns across 7 bases. Losses at the gene ends were 5 bases for V and 4 bases for J; bases not matched to a gene: 4. CDR1 is SNHLY, CDR2 FYNNEI, per germline. The CDR3 contains 13 residues. CDR3 nucleotide sequence: TGTGCCAGCAGTTCCGACAGGGCCACTGAAGCTTTCTTT. Translating gives CASSSDRATEAFF.

This chain links TRBV5-1 with TRBJ2-2; D might be TRBD2 (6 bases). This CDR3 comprises 13 residues. The germline gives CDR1 SGHRS, CDR2 YFSETQ. V lost 6 bases, J lost 1 base, and 7 bases lay in between. CDR3 nucleotides: TGCGCCAGCAACGGGAGGAACACCGGGGAGCTGTTTTTT. It is translated as CASNGRNTGELFF.

J is TRBJ2-5 and V is TRBV6-1; 7 nucleotides align to TRBD1. Unmatched junction bases numbered 9, after V lost 5 bases and J lost 6 bases. Germline V gene sequence: CDR1 MNHNS, CDR2 SASEGT. The length of the CDR3 is 14 residues. This CDR3 reads CASSPTGDVKTQYF. CDR3 coding DNA: TGTGCCAGCAGTCCCACAGGGGACGTCAAGACCCAGTACTTC.

This clonotype was seen a few times. The rearrangement links TRBV20-1 to TRBJ1-4, with D maybe TRBD1 (6 bases). The germline CDR1 and CDR2 sequences are DFQATT and SNEGSKA (reference sequence). V shed 2 bases and J shed 6 bases, with 13 bases lying between them. The length of the CDR3 is 14 residues. The CDR3 spells CSARRQVLDEKLFF. DNA for the CDR3: TGCAGTGCTAGAAGACAGGTATTGGATGAAAAACTGTTTTTT.

The table lists this clonotype with a few counts. The chain has TRBV2 and TRBJ2-1; D might be TRBD2 (5 bases). Trimming left V 7 bases short and J 1 base short, with 11 bases between. The germline V gene encodes CDR1 SNHLY and CDR2 FYNNEI. The CDR3 contains 14 residues. The CDR3 DNA reads as TGTGCCAGCATGGTAGAGGGTTCCTACAATGAGCAGTTCTTC. Amino acids: CASMVEGSYNEQFF.

The chain joins TRBV5-1 to TRBJ2-1; 11 bases map to TRBD2. V trimming: 0 bases; J trimming: 3 bases; junction bases outside the gene matches: 8. In germline, CDR1 is SGHRS, CDR2 YFSETQ. This CDR3 comprises 18 residues. CDR3 nucleotides: TGCGCCAGCAGCTTGGACAGACCCGGGACTAGCGGCTACAATGAGCAGTTCTTC. Its protein is CASSLDRPGTSGYNEQFF.

CDR3 DNA: TGCAGCGTTGAACTAGCGGGAAAGGGGGATGAGCAGTTCTTC. It codes for CSVELAGKGDEQFF. The V and J genes are TRBV29-1 and TRBJ2-1, with 9 nucleotides matching TRBD2. The CDR3 is 14 residues long. J was trimmed by 8 bases and V by 2 bases; bases with no gene match: 7. From germline, CDR1 is SQVTM and CDR2 ANQGSEA.

This clonotype was counted a few times. The V and J genes are TRBV10-2 and TRBJ2-1; 14 positions match TRBD2. V shed 8 bases, J shed 6 bases, and the junction held 3 bases outside the gene matches. There are 14 residues in the CDR3. Per germline, CDR1 WSHSY and CDR2 SAAADI. The CDR3 coding sequence is TGCGCCAGCGAGACTAGCGGGAGGGCCAATGAGCAGTTCTTC. Its protein product is CASETSGRANEQFF.

This clonotype was seen only a few times. The chain is built from TRBV7-3 and TRBJ2-2; 9 bases line up with TRBD2. Unmatched junction bases numbered 5, after V lost 3 bases and J lost 6 bases. The germline gives CDR1 SGHTA, CDR2 FQGTGA. This CDR3 is built from 15 residues. The CDR3 nucleotides read TGTGCCAGCAGCTTGTTCCTAGCGGGGCCCGGGGAGCTGTTTTTT. Translation gives CASSLFLAGPGELFF.

V and J are TRBV7-9 and TRBJ2-7, with D tentatively TRBD2 (6 bases). Germline values: CDR1 SEHNR, CDR2 FQNEAQ (reference sequence). This CDR3 has 14 amino acids. The germline V and J ends were trimmed by 1 base and 3 bases, with 10 bases remaining between them. The CDR3 sequence is CASSLEGLFYEQYF. The DNA of the CDR3 is TGTGCCAGCAGCTTAGAGGGACTCTTCTACGAGCAGTACTTC.

The sample holds a few counts of this clonotype. One junction end disagrees with the germline gene, perhaps due to a read error. The gene calls are TRBV18 and TRBJ1-1; D gene ambiguous. Per the germline V gene, CDR1 is KGHSH and CDR2 is LQKENI. The CDR3 is 14 residues long. The CDR3 DNA reads TGTGCCAGCTCCACGACCCCTGGGAACGCTGAAGCTTTCTTT. Its translation: CASSTTPGNAEAFF. The entire variable domain, with the rest obtained from reference TRBV18 and TRBJ1-1, is as follows: NAGVMQNPRHLVRRRGQEARLRCSPMKGHSHVYWYRQLPEEGLKFMVYLQKENIIDESGMPKERFSAEFPKEGPSILRIQQVVRGDSAAYFCASSTTPGNAEAFFGQGTRLTVV.

The chain employs TRBV6-2 or TRBV6-3 and TRBJ2-7; D is unresolved. The CDR3 is made up of 15 amino acids. CDR1 is MNHEY, CDR2 SVGEGT, per germline. The V gene lost 5 bases and the J gene lost 3 bases, with 17 bases spanning the gap. The CDR3 region is CASSPLGGLGYEQYF. The CDR3, as DNA: TGTGCCAGCAGTCCCCTCGGCGGTTTGGGCTACGAGCAGTACTTC.

For the CDR3, the DNA is TGTGCCAGCAGTTTAAACGGCCCCCGTGGCACTGAAGCTTTCTTT. This encodes CASSLNGPRGTEAFF. The chain employs TRBV28 and TRBJ1-1, with D hard to call. The CDR3 runs to 15 residues. Germline V gives CDR1 MDHEN, CDR2 SYDVKM. Deletions cut 2 bases from V and 4 bases from J, with 14 bases between. Full variable domain (outside the CDR3, taken from reference TRBV28 and TRBJ1-1): DVKVTQSSRYLVKRTGEKVFLECVQDMDHENMFWYRQDPGLGLRLIYFSYDVKMKEKGDIPEGYSVSREKKERFSLILESASTNQTSMYLCASSLNGPRGTEAFFGQGTRLTVV.

This clonotype was picked up a small number of times. The chain couples TRBV4-2 to TRBJ2-7; no definite D call. Germline assignment: CDR1 LGHNA and CDR2 YNFKEQ. Trimming cost V 0 bases and J 2 bases, with 11 bases left between them. This CDR3 is built from 15 residues. The CDR3 coding sequence is TGTGCCAGCAGCCAAGATCCCGCAGGACCCTACGAGCAGTACTTC. Amino acid sequence: CASSQDPAGPYEQYF.

This clonotype was counted between two and nine times. The V call is TRBV18, the J call TRBJ2-3; D gene ambiguous. V was pared by 3 bases and J by 4 bases, with 23 bases between. This CDR3 is built from 18 residues. Germline CDR1 reads KGHSH; CDR2 reads LQKENI. CDR3: CASSPDEVVTPPADTQYF. CDR3 coding DNA: TGTGCCAGCTCACCGGACGAAGTTGTAACCCCTCCGGCAGATACGCAGTATTTT.

The genes are TRBV5-1 and TRBJ1-5; no clear D. Germline CDR1 is SGHRS and CDR2 is YFSETQ. The CDR3 is 13 amino acids. V lost 0 bases and J 6 bases, leaving 7 bases between the germline ends. The CDR3 nucleotides are TGCGCCAGCAGCTTGGCAATGGGTCAGCCCCAGCATTTT. Translated, it gives CASSLAMGQPQHF.

This clonotype showed up just a few times. V and J are TRBV27 and TRBJ2-7; D ambiguous. V lost 4 bases and J 4 bases, leaving 11 bases between the germline ends. The CDR3 runs to 13 residues. Germline V gene lookup returns CDR1 MNHEY and CDR2 SMNVEV (reference sequence). The CDR3 DNA sequence: TGTGCCAGCAGTTATGCCTTGGGTTACGAGCAGTACTTC. Its translation is CASSYALGYEQYF.

This chain connects TRBV7-2 to TRBJ2-1; 7 nucleotides match TRBD2. The germline V gene encodes CDR1 SGHTA and CDR2 FQGNSA. V was clipped by 8 bases and J by 6 bases; unmatched bases: 10. This CDR3 has 14 amino acids. This CDR3 reads CASPHRGVVNEQFF. The CDR3 DNA follows: TGTGCCAGCCCCCACCGGGGGGTAGTCAATGAGCAGTTCTTC.

V gene TRBV7-8 combines with J gene TRBJ2-7; D is uncertain. Looked up from germline, CDR1 is SGHVS and CDR2 is FQNEAQ. CDR3 length: 15 residues. V lost 1 base and J 2 bases, leaving 12 bases between the germline ends. CDR3 protein: CASSLGVQAPYEQYF. Here the CDR3 DNA reads TGTGCCAGCAGCTTAGGGGTCCAAGCGCCCTACGAGCAGTACTTC. Full variable domain (outside the CDR3, taken from reference TRBV7-8 and TRBJ2-7): GAGVSQSPRYKVAKRGQDVALRCDPISGHVSLFWYQQALGQGPEFLTYFQNEAQLDKSGLPSDRFFAERPEGSVSTLKIQRTQQEDSAVYLCASSLGVQAPYEQYFGPGTRLTVT.

V and J are TRBV5-1 and TRBJ2-1; either TRBD1 or TRBD2 may supply D (5 bases each). The V gene's germline CDR1 is SGHRS and CDR2 YFSETQ. CDR3 size: 15 residues. Between the trimmed V and J ends, which lost 0 bases and 8 bases, there was a span of 15 bases. The CDR3 DNA is TGCGCCAGCAGCTTGGGCCTCCGGGGCATCGATGAGCAGTTCTTC. The encoded protein is CASSLGLRGIDEQFF.

The rearrangement joins TRBV28 to TRBJ2-7; the match to TRBD1 covers 8 bases. V trimming: 3 bases; J trimming: 2 bases; junction bases outside the gene matches: 6. This CDR3 spans 15 amino acids. Germline loops: CDR1 MDHEN, CDR2 SYDVKM. For the CDR3, the DNA is TGTGCCAGCAGTTTGAGCAGGGGGCCCACCTACGAGCAGTACTTC. It specifies CASSLSRGPTYEQYF.